This entry is about one T cell receptor (beta chain). Its binding antigen is unknown. No base-level quality is on record; no much larger clone is a single base apart. This entry comes from a study of T-cell reconstitution after alpha-beta-depleted transplantation in children (dated by TCRdb to the mid-2010s). For the wider study: The study quantitatively tracked T-cell immune reconstitution after TCRalphabeta/CD19-depleted allogeneic hematopoietic cell transplantation in children using TCR repertoire profiling.

The library was built by means of PCR. Sequencing was performed on an Illumina HiSeq 2500. TCR library preparation used molecular barcoding, with unique molecular identifiers applied to normalize quantification of the TCRbeta repertoire. TCRdb trimmed the raw reads at Q25, called clones with MiXCR and kept productive beta chains. Duplicate CDR3 protein sequences are folded into a single record with the most common DNA and genes. The sample table contains 400,000 to 500,000 distinct CDR3 sequences; only one count was recorded for 11% of them. Of the sample, approximately 5% falls within the top ten clones. From V the trimming removes 0 bases and from J it removes 3 bases, while the gene matches leave 4 bases of the junction unaccounted for. Sequences MNHEY (CDR1) and SVGAGI (CDR2) are obtained from the germline V gene. The CDR3 measures 15 amino acids from cysteine to valine. Only the CDR3 DNA stays, 45 bases, in frame from base 1.

The source was PBMCs from the stem cell graft donor, collected from the stem cell graft. This receptor chain uses TRBV6-5 and TRBJ2-7, and 8 bases in between align with TRBD1. The sequence was collected from a human donor who donated a stem cell graft to a child with acute myeloid leukemia. DNA sequence: TGTGCCAGCAGTTACTCCCGACAGGGGATCTACGAGCAGTACGTC. Its coded protein is CASSYSRQGIYEQYV.